This entry concerns a single T cell receptor (beta chain). This specimen comes from a study of blood T cell repertoires in COVID-19. Across the whole study: Material from acute and convalescent COVID-19 was sourced from the United States, Italy and Spain. PBMCs, B-cell-depleted T cells, or T cells provided the cDNA or gDNA that made up the material.

The germline V gene encodes CDR1 SNHLY and CDR2 FYNNEI. This CDR3 has 16 amino acids. V lost 6 bases, J lost 2 bases, and 20 bases lay in between. Clones were sequenced by immunoSEQ multiplex PCR, and TCRdb holds only the in-frame ones, with some missing. The table has approximately 200,000 clones, roughly 88% seen once. The chain carries TRBV2 and TRBJ2-7, with a possible D match to TRBD1 (5 bases). The clonotype comes from a woman in her twenties or thirties with acute or convalescent COVID-19. The material sequenced was peripheral blood. This CDR3 is CASSPTWPSGTYEQYF. The CDR3 bases are TGTGCCAGCAGCCCCACCTGGCCGTCAGGGACCTACGAGCAGTACTTC.